This passage covers 21 T cell receptor beta chains from one sample sequenced in a study of cytomegalovirus exposure and HLA in healthy donors (dated by TCRdb to about 2017). Library preparation was by the immunoSEQ multiplex PCR assay. For the multiplex PCR, a mixture combining 60 forward primers for TCR Vbeta segments and 13 reverse primers for TCR Jbeta segments was used. TCRdb stores this immuneACCESS table with in-frame sequences only. Part of the clones is absent; in the studies checked, under half of the shortfall reflects unresolved V genes, and no reason is known for the rest. This specimen's table enumerates tens of thousands of clones. 15% of the sample rests with the top ten. The specimen sequenced was PBMCs. The receptors stem from a middle-aged man in good health and CMV-seropositive.

This sequence joins TRBV4-1 and TRBJ2-7, with TRBD2 as a possible D gene (6 bases). Per germline, CDR1 MGHRA and CDR2 YSYEKL. Trimming shortened V by 0 bases and J by 4 bases, and 10 bases separated the two germline ends. CDR3 length: 14 amino acids. The CDR3: CASSQESGWYEQYF. In DNA form, the CDR3 reads TGCGCCAGCAGCCAAGAGAGCGGGTGGTACGAGCAGTACTTC.

This chain uses TRBV9 with TRBJ2-3; D call uncertain. CDR3 size: 16 residues. CDR1 and CDR2 from the germline V gene are SGDLS and YYNGEE. Trimming shortened V by 0 bases and J by 2 bases, and 13 bases separated the two germline ends. The CDR3 DNA reads as TGTGCCAGCAGCGTAGTGGGTAGGAGAGACACAGATACGCAGTATTTT. It is translated as CASSVVGRRDTDTQYF.

The gene calls are TRBV2 and TRBJ1-2; 8 bases align to TRBD1. After removal of 6 bases from V and 6 bases from J, the junction contained 9 bases not matched to a gene. The CDR3 is 14 amino acids. Germline CDR1 reads SNHLY; CDR2 reads FYNNEI. CDR3 protein: CASRDRDQGDGYTF. The DNA for the CDR3 is TGTGCCAGCAGGGACAGGGACCAGGGCGATGGCTACACCTTC.

V and J are TRBV5-4 and TRBJ1-5; unclear D gene. Trimming shortened V by 4 bases and J by 7 bases, and 12 bases separated the two germline ends. Germline V gene sequence: CDR1 SGHNT, CDR2 YYREEE (reference sequence). The CDR3 spans 13 residues. This CDR3 reads CASSLDRDQPQHF. The CDR3 coding sequence is TGTGCCAGCAGCCTAGACCGTGACCAGCCCCAGCATTTT. Combining the CDR3 with reference TRBV5-4 and TRBJ1-5 gives the whole variable domain ETGVTQSPTHLIKTRGQQVTLRCSSQSGHNTVSWYQQALGQGPQFIFQYYREEENGRGNFPPRFSGLQFPNYSSELNVNALELDDSALYLCASSLDRDQPQHFGDGTRLSIL.

The chain has TRBV6-5 and TRBJ1-2; a weak D match, TRBD1 (5 bases). Deletions cut 4 bases from V and 5 bases from J, with 11 bases between. The CDR3 has 13 amino acids. In germline, CDR1 is MNHEY, CDR2 SVGAGI. The CDR3 loop reads CASSSDQGYGYTF. CDR3 DNA sequence: TGTGCCAGCAGTTCCGATCAGGGTTATGGCTACACCTTC.

V usage is TRBV19 and J usage is TRBJ1-1; 10 positions match TRBD1. CDR1 is LNHDA, CDR2 SQIVND, per germline (reference sequence). Trimming at V came to 6 bases and at J to 10 bases, leaving 23 bases not matched to a gene. This CDR3 has 18 amino acids. The CDR3 DNA is TGTGCCAGTAGACGCATGGTGACAGGGGGCGTTAATGCTTATGGAGCTTTCTTT. As protein: CASRRMVTGGVNAYGAFF.

The V and J genes are TRBV6-1 and TRBJ1-5, with a tentative D call TRBD1 (5 bases). CDR3 size: 15 residues. V lost 0 bases, J lost 7 bases, and 13 bases lay in between. CDR1 MNHNS and CDR2 SASEGT come from the germline V gene. The CDR3 DNA reads as TGTGCCAGCAGTGAAGCGCGGGGGATAGGGCAGCCCCAGCATTTT. It is translated as CASSEARGIGQPQHF.

The V call is TRBV7-2, the J call TRBJ1-2, with 7 bases that match TRBD1. Germline CDR1 reads SGHTA; CDR2 reads FQGNSA. The CDR3 is 13 amino acids. After removal of 4 bases from V and 6 bases from J, the junction contained 5 bases not matched to a gene. The CDR3 protein is CASSSTGSDGYTF. DNA of the CDR3: TGTGCCAGCAGCTCGACAGGGAGTGATGGCTACACCTTC.

The CDR3 DNA follows: TGTGCCAGCAGCCCCCAGGTCGCGGGAGGGGGTGAGACCCAGTACTTC. Its translation is CASSPQVAGGGETQYF. This rearrangement joins TRBV7-8 to TRBJ2-5; 9 bases are shared with TRBD2. Germline CDR1 SGHVS, CDR2 FQNEAQ. V dropped 5 bases and J dropped 5; count of bases not matched to a gene: 12. The CDR3 is 16 amino acids.

V is TRBV5-1 and J is TRBJ2-1; TRBD2 might be the D (5 bases). CDR3 size: 12 residues. The V end was cut by 2 bases, the J end by 7 bases, with 7 bases between. Germline V gene sequence: CDR1 SGHRS, CDR2 YFSETQ. The CDR3, as DNA: TGCGCCAGCAGCTTTCGGGGAAATGAGCAGTTCTTC. It translates to CASSFRGNEQFF.

The CDR3: CAWSIGAGGTEAFF. In DNA, the CDR3 is TGTGCCTGGAGCATCGGCGCAGGGGGCACTGAAGCTTTCTTT. The chain uses TRBV30 and TRBJ1-1; TRBD1 agrees at 7 bases. This CDR3 has 14 amino acids. Germline CDR1 reads GTSNPN; CDR2 reads SVGIG (reference sequence). V lost 3 bases to trimming and J lost 4 bases; unmatched junction nucleotides: 8.

CDR3 nucleotides: TGCGCCAGCAGCTTGGGGACAATGAACACTGAAGCTTTCTTT. This sequence encodes CASSLGTMNTEAFF. The chain joins TRBV5-1 to TRBJ1-1; tentatively, D is TRBD1 (5 bases). Germline CDR1 is SGHRS and CDR2 is YFSETQ. This CDR3 comprises 14 residues. Trimming took off 0 bases at V and 0 bases at J, with 6 bases between the two ends.

The chain uses TRBV7-9 and TRBJ1-5; TRBD1 agrees at 9 bases. CDR3 size: 16 residues. V was pared by 1 base and J by 5 bases, with 6 bases of the junction left unmatched. The germline V gene encodes CDR1 SEHNR and CDR2 FQNEAQ (reference sequence). The CDR3 is CASSLGQGVRDQPQHF. CDR3 DNA: TGTGCCAGCAGCTTAGGACAGGGGGTCCGGGATCAGCCCCAGCATTTT. The full variable domain, its missing parts supplied by reference TRBV7-9 and TRBJ1-5, is DTGVSQNPRHKITKRGQNVTFRCDPISEHNRLYWYRQTLGQGPEFLTYFQNEAQLEKSRLLSDRFSAERPKGSFSTLEIQRTEQGDSAMYLCASSLGQGVRDQPQHFGDGTRLSIL.

V gene TRBV27 combines with J gene TRBJ2-1; TRBD2 agrees at 10 bases. The CDR3 runs 19 residues. The germline V gene encodes CDR1 MNHEY and CDR2 SMNVEV (reference sequence). The trim removed 2 bases at V and 8 bases at J, leaving 18 bases unmatched. The CDR3 DNA sequence: TGTGCCAGCAGTTTAAAGTCGCCTAGCGGGGGACCCCCCAGCTATGAGCAGTTCTTC. It encodes CASSLKSPSGGPPSYEQFF.

This sequence joins TRBV5-1 and TRBJ2-3; 8 positions agree with TRBD1. V gave up 5 bases and J gave up 1 base; unmatched junction bases: 3. The CDR3 has 14 amino acids. Germline V gives CDR1 SGHRS, CDR2 YFSETQ. As DNA, the CDR3 is TGCGCCAGCAGTGGGACAGGACGCACAGATACGCAGTATTTT. Residues: CASSGTGRTDTQYF. Using reference TRBV5-1 and TRBJ2-3 for the parts outside the CDR3, the full variable domain is KAGVTQTPRYLIKTRGQQVTLSCSPISGHRSVSWYQQTPGQGLQFLFEYFSETQRNKGNFPGRFSGRQFSNSRSEMNVSTLELGDSALYLCASSGTGRTDTQYFGPGTRLTVL.

V gene TRBV7-6 combines with J gene TRBJ1-5; D not certain. CDR3 size: 13 residues. CDR1 and CDR2 (germline): SGHVS, FNYEAQ. Trimming removed 1 base at V and 3 bases at J, with 4 bases between. The CDR3 DNA reads as TGTGCCAGCAGCTTAGGACTCAATCAGCCCCAGCATTTT. This codes for CASSLGLNQPQHF.

The rearrangement uses TRBV6-1 and TRBJ2-7; TRBD1 aligns across 8 bases. Per the germline V gene, CDR1 is MNHNS and CDR2 is SASEGT. Trimming removed 6 bases from V and 7 bases from J; junction bases left unmatched: 5. This CDR3 region has 12 residues. The CDR3 nucleotides are TGTGCCAGCAGCGGACAGGGACGGGAGCAGTACGTC. It specifies CASSGQGREQYV.

This chain joins TRBV19 and TRBJ2-1, with a possible D match to TRBD2 (5 bases). Germline assignment: CDR1 LNHDA and CDR2 SQIVND (reference sequence). This CDR3 has 14 residues. V was pared by 5 bases and J by 7 bases, with 15 bases between. As DNA, the CDR3 is TGTGCCAGTAGTTTTATTGGACTTGGGAATGAGCAGTTCTTC. This sequence encodes CASSFIGLGNEQFF.

The chain recombines TRBV21-1 with TRBJ2-1; TRBD1, the table's D call, was not compared with the DNA. TRBV21-1 is labeled a pseudogene. The CDR3 totals 16 residues. The CDR3 sequence: CASSIITGQNYNEQFF. CDR3 bases: TGTGCCAGCAGCATAATAACGGGACAGAATTACAATGAGCAGTTCTTC.

The genes are TRBV11-3 and TRBJ2-2, with TRBD1 identical over 7 bases. There are 13 residues in the CDR3. Trimming cost V 5 bases and J 6 bases; bases outside gene matches: 3. From germline, CDR1 is SGHNT and CDR2 YENEEA. The CDR3 region has the DNA TGTGCCAGCAGCGCCACAGGGGCCGGGGAGCTGTTTTTT. Its translation is CASSATGAGELFF.

CDR3 sequence: CASSLDRVNEQFF. CDR3 DNA sequence: TGTGCCAGCAGCCTGGACAGGGTCAATGAGCAGTTCTTC. The chain is built from TRBV11-3 and TRBJ2-1; 8 bases agree with TRBD1. Unmatched junction bases numbered 3, after V lost 5 bases and J lost 6 bases. This CDR3 spans 13 amino acids. The germline V gene encodes CDR1 SGHNT and CDR2 YENEEA.